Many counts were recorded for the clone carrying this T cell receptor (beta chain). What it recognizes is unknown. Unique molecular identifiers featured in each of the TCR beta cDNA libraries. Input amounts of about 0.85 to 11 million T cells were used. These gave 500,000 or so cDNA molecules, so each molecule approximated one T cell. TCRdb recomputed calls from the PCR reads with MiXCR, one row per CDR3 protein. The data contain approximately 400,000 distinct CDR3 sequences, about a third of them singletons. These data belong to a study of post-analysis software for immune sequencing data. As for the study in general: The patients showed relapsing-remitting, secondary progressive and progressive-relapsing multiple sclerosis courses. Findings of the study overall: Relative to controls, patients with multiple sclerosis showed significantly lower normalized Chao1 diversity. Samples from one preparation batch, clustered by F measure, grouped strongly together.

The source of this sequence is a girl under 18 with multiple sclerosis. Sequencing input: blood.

The CDR3 DNA sequence: TGTGCCAGCAGTTCTAGGACAGGGGTCTACGAGCAGTACTTC. Its translation is CASSSRTGVYEQYF. The rearrangement uses TRBV6-2 or TRBV6-3 and TRBJ2-7; 9 nucleotides agree with TRBD1. Germline loops: CDR1 MNHEY, CDR2 SVGEGT. V trimming: 4 bases; J trimming: 3 bases; junction bases outside the gene matches: 4. The CDR3 totals 14 residues.